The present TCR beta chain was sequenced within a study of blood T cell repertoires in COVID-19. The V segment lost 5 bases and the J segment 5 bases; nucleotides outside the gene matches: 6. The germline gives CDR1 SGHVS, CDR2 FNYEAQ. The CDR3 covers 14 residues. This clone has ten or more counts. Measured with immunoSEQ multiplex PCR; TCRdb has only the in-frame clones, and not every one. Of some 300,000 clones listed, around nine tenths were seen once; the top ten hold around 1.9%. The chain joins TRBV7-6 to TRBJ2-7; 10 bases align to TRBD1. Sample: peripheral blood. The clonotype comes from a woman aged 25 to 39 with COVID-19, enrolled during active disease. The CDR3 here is CASSRGTGANEQYF. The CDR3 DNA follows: TGTGCCAGCAGCAGAGGGACAGGGGCCAACGAGCAGTACTTC.